The 28 T cell receptor beta chains below were found in one sample sequenced in a study of graft-versus-host responses after intestinal transplantation. These TCRs are of unknown antigen specificity. Produced via immunoSEQ multiplex PCR; TCRdb's table is partial and in-frame only. The repertoire has about 85,000 clones, more than 85% of them found once; the top ten carry about 7.3%. The sample in question was unstimulated CD8+ T cells sorted from spleen or lymph node cells, obtained before transplant. Source of these receptors: a human donor who was the organ donor for an intestinal transplant.

This chain joins TRBV4-1 and TRBJ1-1, with TRBD1 as a possible D gene (6 bases). Germline CDR1 is MGHRA and CDR2 is YSYEKL. CDR3 length: 13 residues. V lost 5 bases to trimming and J lost 3 bases, with 10 bases between them. CDR3 nucleotide sequence: TGCGCCAGCAGCGGCCAGGGGTACACTGAAGCTTTCTTT. Its protein product is CASSGQGYTEAFF.

The chain is built from TRBV2 and TRBJ1-1; D not certain. The germline V and J ends were trimmed by 6 bases and 1 base, with 6 bases remaining between them. The CDR3 extends over 12 amino acids. From germline, CDR1 is SNHLY and CDR2 FYNNEI. As DNA, the CDR3 is TGTGCCAGCAGCAATCAGAACACTGAAGCTTTCTTT. It encodes CASSNQNTEAFF.

The genes are TRBV19 and TRBJ2-5; D gene ambiguous. The DNA end is a closer match to TRBJ2-7, so the J assignment may be wrong. Germline loops: CDR1 LNHDA, CDR2 SQIVND (reference sequence). The CDR3 sequence is 12 residues long. This CDR3 is CASSNSPYEQYF. DNA for the CDR3: TGTGCCAGTAGTAACAGTCCCTACGAGCAGTACTTC.

This clone was counted a single time. V usage is TRBV29-1 and J usage is TRBJ1-1, with 8 bases fitting TRBD1. This CDR3 contains 11 residues. V trimming: 5 bases; J trimming: 11 bases; junction bases outside the gene matches: 7. Germline V gene sequence: CDR1 SQVTM, CDR2 ANQGSEA. As DNA, the CDR3 is TGCAGCGTTCTTCTGGACAGGGACGCTTTCTTT. As protein: CSVLLDRDAFF.

The CDR3 nucleotides are TGTGCCAGCAGCCCAGGGGACAGGGGGCACCCCGTAAAAGAGACCCAGTACTTC. It yields the protein CASSPGDRGHPVKETQYF. The V call is TRBV5-4, the J call TRBJ2-5; 12 bases align to TRBD1. V shed 4 bases and J 3 bases; nucleotides not matched to a gene: 13. The CDR3 is 18 amino acids. Germline CDR1 reads SGHNT; CDR2 reads YYREEE (reference sequence).

The CDR3 spells CASSVGGGSIYF. CDR3 nucleotide sequence: TGTGCCAGCAGCGTAGGAGGCGGGTCCATATATTTT. The V gene is TRBV9, the J gene TRBJ1-3; D is ambiguous. Trimming left V 0 bases short and J 11 bases short, with 9 bases between. CDR3 length: 12 residues. Germline-derived CDR1 and CDR2 are SGDLS and YYNGEE.

The chain recombines TRBV6-1 with TRBJ2-7; 7 bases map to TRBD1. Germline V CDR1 and CDR2: MNHNS, SASEGT. The junction had 11 bases not matched to a gene; V was cut back by 0 bases and J by 0 bases. CDR3 length: 18 residues. The CDR3 spells CASSEAGTTGPLSYEQYF. CDR3 bases: TGTGCCAGCAGTGAAGCGGGGACGACAGGGCCCCTCTCCTACGAGCAGTACTTC.

V gene TRBV19 combines with J gene TRBJ1-5; 9 positions agree with TRBD1. After removal of 1 base from V and 1 base from J, the junction contained 11 bases not matched to a gene. Per germline, CDR1 LNHDA and CDR2 SQIVND (reference sequence). This CDR3 region has 19 residues. The CDR3 nucleotides read TGTGCCAGTAGTATAGGGGACAGGGAACCCTTGTGGAGCAATCAGCCCCAGCATTTT. Protein product: CASSIGDREPLWSNQPQHF.

The J gene is TRBJ2-3, the V gene TRBV6-1; D gene ambiguous. CDR3 length: 11 residues. Trimming removed 7 bases at V and 0 bases at J, with 2 bases between. CDR1 and CDR2 from the germline V gene are MNHNS and SASEGT. The CDR3 DNA reads TGTGCCAGCATGAGCACAGATACGCAGTATTTT. The encoded protein is CASMSTDTQYF.

The chain recombines TRBV19 with TRBJ2-7; tentatively, D is TRBD1 or TRBD2 (5 bases each). The CDR3 contains 18 residues. Germline CDR1 is LNHDA and CDR2 is SQIVND (reference sequence). The V end lost 4 bases, the J end lost 0 bases, and 22 bases lay between the germline ends. The CDR3 DNA follows: TGTGCCAGTAGTAACAGGTGGGAGAGCAGACCCCTCTCCTACGAGCAGTACTTC. The encoded protein is CASSNRWESRPLSYEQYF.

The chain has TRBV4-1 and TRBJ1-2; the D gene is possibly TRBD1 (5 bases). The V and J ends lost 6 bases and 4 bases respectively, with 21 bases between them. The CDR3 length is 16 residues. Looked up from germline, CDR1 is MGHRA and CDR2 is YSYEKL. The CDR3 DNA sequence: TGCGCCAGCAGAGAAGTGGGACTCATCCCCTCCTATGGCTACACCTTC. Translated: CASREVGLIPSYGYTF.

The genes are TRBV5-4 and TRBJ1-2; D not certain. CDR1 and CDR2 from the germline V gene are SGHNT and YYREEE (reference sequence). Trimming took off 5 bases at V and 3 bases at J, with 8 bases between the two ends. The CDR3 runs 12 residues. CDR3 bases: TGTGCCAGCAGATTCGAGGACTATGGCTACACCTTC. It is translated as CASRFEDYGYTF.

The chain is built from TRBV6-1 and TRBJ2-2, with 7 bases that match TRBD2. Trimming cost V 5 bases and J 6 bases; bases outside gene matches: 6. From germline, CDR1 is MNHNS and CDR2 SASEGT. This CDR3 spans 14 amino acids. CDR3 in amino acids: CASSSGGYSGELFF. CDR3 DNA: TGTGCCAGCAGTTCCGGGGGGTACTCCGGGGAGCTGTTTTTT.

This chain uses TRBV29-1 with TRBJ1-2; the D gene is possibly TRBD1 (5 bases). V shed 4 bases and J shed 3 bases, with 12 bases lying between them. The CDR3 is made up of 13 amino acids. Germline loops: CDR1 SQVTM, CDR2 ANQGSEA. DNA for the CDR3: TGCAGCGTTGGATGGGGCGATGACTATGGCTACACCTTC. It is translated as CSVGWGDDYGYTF.

V and J are TRBV11-3 and TRBJ1-1; weak D call: TRBD1 (6 bases). Per the germline V gene, CDR1 is SGHNT and CDR2 is YENEEA. V gave up 2 bases and J gave up 3 bases, with 13 bases separating them. The CDR3 spans 15 residues. CDR3 DNA: TGTGCCAGCAGCTTACATACAGGGCGTTACACTGAAGCTTTCTTT. This translates into CASSLHTGRYTEAFF.

The chain uses TRBV6-5 and TRBJ1-6; no clear D. The germline V gene encodes CDR1 MNHEY and CDR2 SVGAGI. V lost 6 bases to trimming and J lost 7 bases, with 7 bases between them. The CDR3 loop spans 12 amino acids. The CDR3 loop reads CASSLMNSPLHF. CDR3 bases: TGTGCCAGCAGCCTTATGAATTCACCCCTCCACTTT.

V is TRBV7-2 and J is TRBJ2-5, with TRBD1 identical over 8 bases. Trimming took 2 bases from V and 5 from J; bases not matched to a gene: 16. The CDR3 consists of 18 residues. Looked up from germline, CDR1 is SGHTA and CDR2 is FQGNSA. DNA for the CDR3: TGTGCCAGCAGCTTAATAACAGAGCAGGGACAGGTCTATGAGACCCAGTACTTC. It translates to CASSLITEQGQVYETQYF.

The chain uses TRBV7-9 and TRBJ2-5, with a possible D match to TRBD2 (5 bases). CDR3 length: 12 residues. Trimming shortened V by 4 bases and J by 5 bases, and 8 bases separated the two germline ends. CDR1 is SEHNR and CDR2 is FQNEAQ in the germline V gene (reference sequence). The CDR3 sequence is CASSSPGETQYF. The CDR3 coding sequence is TGTGCCAGCAGCTCCCCGGGGGAGACCCAGTACTTC.

In this sample, this clone turned up once. This chain links TRBV27 with TRBJ2-1; 7 bases fit TRBD1. J gave up 5 bases and V 6 bases, and 7 bases lay outside the gene matches. CDR3 length equals 14 residues. The germline gives CDR1 MNHEY, CDR2 SMNVEV (reference sequence). In DNA, the CDR3 is TGTGCCAGCAGCACAGGGGCCCGGGACAATGAGCAGTTCTTC. This encodes CASSTGARDNEQFF.

The chain carries TRBV20-1 and TRBJ1-2; no definite D call. The CDR3 sequence is 11 residues long. Trimming pared 8 bases from V and 6 bases from J, leaving 13 bases between. Germline CDR1 is DFQATT and CDR2 is SNEGSKA (reference sequence). The CDR3, as DNA: TGCAGTCCTTTCGTTCATCATGGCTACACCTTC. Protein: CSPFVHHGYTF.

The rearrangement joins TRBV5-1 to TRBJ2-2; 8 positions match TRBD1. J was trimmed by 5 bases and V by 6 bases; bases with no gene match: 12. From germline, CDR1 is SGHRS and CDR2 YFSETQ. This CDR3 region has 16 residues. CDR3 sequence (DNA): TGCGCCAGCATACCTCCAGGGGGCGCTAGGACCGGGGAGCTGTTTTTT. This codes for CASIPPGGARTGELFF.

This chain uses TRBV6-1 with TRBJ2-3; no definite D call. Germline V lookup: CDR1 MNHNS, CDR2 SASEGT. Trimming took off 6 bases at V and 3 bases at J, with 4 bases between the two ends. The CDR3 loop spans 11 amino acids. The DNA for the CDR3 is TGTGCCAGCAGGAAGACAGATACGCAGTATTTT. This translates into CASRKTDTQYF.

The J gene is TRBJ2-5, the V gene TRBV15; D call uncertain. Germline CDR1 is LNHNV and CDR2 is YYDKDF (reference sequence). The ends were cut back, 1 base at V and 4 bases at J, with 13 bases in the middle. CDR3 size: 15 residues. For the CDR3, the DNA is TGTGCCACCAGCAGAGTACGGCTACCCGTAGAGACCCAGTACTTC. Its translation: CATSRVRLPVETQYF.

The V gene is TRBV21-1, the J gene TRBJ2-7; TRBD2 was called by the table and not checked on the DNA. TRBV21-1 is recorded as a pseudogene. The CDR3 consists of 11 residues. The CDR3 here is CAFVYSYEQYF. The CDR3 region has the DNA TGTGCCTTTGTCTACTCCTACGAGCAGTACTTC.

The chain is built from TRBV29-1 and TRBJ2-2; TRBD2 aligns across 7 bases. Trimming removed 4 bases from V and 7 bases from J; junction bases left unmatched: 3. CDR1 is SQVTM and CDR2 is ANQGSEA in the germline V gene. The CDR3 length is 12 residues. CDR3 nucleotides: TGCAGCGTTGTTAGGGAGGGCGGGGAGCTGTTTTTT. Residues: CSVVREGGELFF.

This clone appeared a single time. This rearrangement joins TRBV4-1 to TRBJ2-3; D is undetermined. The CDR3 covers 14 residues. In germline, CDR1 is MGHRA, CDR2 YSYEKL. Between the trimmed V and J ends, which lost 5 bases and 0 bases, there was a span of 9 bases. The DNA for the CDR3 is TGCGCCAGCAGCGGGATATCGAGCACAGATACGCAGTATTTT. This gives the protein CASSGISSTDTQYF.

Notes on this clone: A read error may produce the germline difference seen at one junction end. This specimen includes other DNA sequences encoding the same CDR3. The chain recombines TRBV6-5 with TRBJ1-1, with 7 positions matching TRBD1. This CDR3 comprises 14 residues. Germline CDR1 is MNHEY and CDR2 is SVGAGI. CDR3 loop: CASSARTGTTEAFF. Written as DNA, the CDR3 is TGTGCCAGCAGCGCGAGGACAGGTACCACTGAAGCCTTCTTT.

The chain has TRBV11-3 and TRBJ2-5; maybe TRBD1 (6 bases). The CDR3 has 13 residues. Per the germline V gene, CDR1 is SGHNT and CDR2 is YENEEA. Trimming left V 3 bases short and J 5 bases short, with 10 bases between. CDR3 nucleotide sequence: TGTGCCAGCAGCTTCAGGGGATCGGAGACCCAGTACTTC. Translation gives CASSFRGSETQYF.